What follows are 22 T cell receptor beta chains derived from one specimen sequenced in a study of neoadjuvant anti-PD-1 for oral cavity cancer. Sequencing used immunoSEQ multiplex PCR; TCRdb keeps in-frame clones, though not all of them. The sample holds fewer than 20,000 clones, around 64% seen once. Sequenced here: PBMCs, sampled before nivolumab (anti-PD-1) treatment. These receptors all come from a person between 40 and 80 years old with oral cavity squamous cell carcinoma.

The chain links TRBV7-9 to TRBJ2-1; D could derive from TRBD1 or TRBD2 (6 bases each). This CDR3 contains 17 residues. V lost 5 bases and J 0 bases, leaving 17 bases between the germline ends. Per germline, CDR1 SEHNR and CDR2 FQNEAQ (reference sequence). The CDR3 region is CASSKLQGLSSYNEQFF. The CDR3 nucleotides are TGTGCCAGCAGCAAATTACAGGGACTCAGCTCCTACAATGAGCAGTTCTTC.

CDR3 coding DNA: TGTGCCAGCAGCTTGGCAGGGAACACTGAAGCTTTCTTT. Translated, it gives CASSLAGNTEAFF. This chain uses TRBV7-3 with TRBJ1-1; D call uncertain. V dropped 3 bases and J dropped 1 base, with 6 bases sitting between them. CDR1 and CDR2 from the germline V gene are SGHTA and FQGTGA. This CDR3 comprises 13 residues.

Turning to this clone: The conserved closing phenylalanine or tryptophan is absent in this CDR3, likely reflecting a read error. The chain joins TRBV29-1 to TRBJ1-2; a possible D gene is TRBD1 (6 bases). V was cut by 6 bases and J by 4 bases, with 15 bases left in between. CDR1 and CDR2 (germline): SQVTM, ANQGSEA. The CDR3 extends over 13 amino acids. The CDR3 coding sequence is TGCAGCGTCGACCCGGGGGCGGGCTATGGCTACACCCTC. This sequence encodes CSVDPGAGYGYTL.

In its sample, this clone was seen a few times. The chain combines TRBV27 with TRBJ2-7; D possibly matches TRBD1 or TRBD2 (5 bases each). Germline V lookup: CDR1 MNHEY, CDR2 SMNVEV (reference sequence). Trimming removed 6 bases at V and 5 bases at J, with 20 bases between. This CDR3 has 15 amino acids. The CDR3 region is CASRGPRDFRDEQYF. The CDR3 DNA follows: TGTGCCAGCAGGGGACCTCGAGATTTCAGGGACGAGCAGTACTTC.

This chain connects TRBV18 to TRBJ2-7, with D perhaps TRBD1 (6 bases). Per germline, CDR1 KGHSH and CDR2 LQKENI. The V and J ends lost 3 bases and 1 base respectively, with 10 bases between them. CDR3 length equals 14 residues. In nucleotides, the CDR3 is TGTGCCAGCTCACCCCCGGGACAATCCTACGAGCAGTACTTC. Protein product: CASSPPGQSYEQYF.

This clone was counted once. This sequence joins TRBV10-3 and TRBJ2-2, with D possibly being TRBD1 (6 bases). The CDR3 length is 15 residues. The V end lost 3 bases, the J end lost 10 bases, and 18 bases lay between the germline ends. Germline assignment: CDR1 ENHRY and CDR2 SYGVKD. CDR3 loop: CAISESGQGQKELFF. The CDR3 nucleotides are TGTGCCATCAGTGAATCGGGGCAGGGGCAAAAGGAGCTGTTTTTT.

The chain carries TRBV5-1 and TRBJ1-1; 10 bases match TRBD1. The trim removed 2 bases at V and 0 bases at J, leaving 7 bases unmatched. The CDR3 is made up of 17 amino acids. CDR1 and CDR2 (germline): SGHRS, YFSETQ. CDR3 region: CASSFAGTGAMNTEAFF. The CDR3 DNA is TGCGCCAGCAGCTTTGCCGGGACAGGGGCTATGAACACTGAAGCTTTCTTT.

V gene TRBV30 combines with J gene TRBJ1-4, with D perhaps TRBD1 (6 bases). CDR3 length equals 15 residues. Trimming took 3 bases from V and 7 from J, leaving 18 bases between them. Germline V CDR1 and CDR2: GTSNPN, SVGIG (reference sequence). The CDR3: CAWRPPGTLGEKLFF. DNA for the CDR3: TGTGCCTGGAGACCTCCCGGGACATTGGGTGAAAAACTGTTTTTT.

This rearrangement joins TRBV5-1 to TRBJ2-1, with 8 positions matching TRBD2. Per germline, CDR1 SGHRS and CDR2 YFSETQ. This CDR3 has 15 amino acids. J lost 5 bases, V lost 3 bases, and 7 bases had no gene match. The CDR3 DNA reads TGCGCCAGCAGCTCAATAGCGGGATGGGACAATGAGCAGTTCTTC. This encodes CASSSIAGWDNEQFF.

The chain is built from TRBV5-1 and TRBJ1-5, with TRBD1 identical over 7 bases. Germline CDR1 is SGHRS and CDR2 is YFSETQ. The CDR3 spans 14 residues. V gave up 2 bases and J gave up 5 bases; unmatched junction bases: 4. The CDR3 loop reads CASSLGGGDQPQHF. The CDR3 region has the DNA TGCGCCAGCAGCTTAGGAGGGGGCGATCAGCCCCAGCATTTT.

This sequence joins TRBV30 and TRBJ1-1; D gene uncertain. The CDR3 length is 15 residues. From germline, CDR1 is GTSNPN and CDR2 SVGIG (reference sequence). V lost 2 bases to trimming and J lost 0 bases, with 13 bases between them. The CDR3 reads CAWSTPQAMNTEAFF. The CDR3, as DNA: TGTGCCTGGAGTACCCCCCAGGCCATGAACACTGAAGCTTTCTTT.

The chain uses TRBV5-1 and TRBJ2-7, with a possible D match to TRBD2 (5 bases). The CDR3 has 16 residues. V was trimmed by 0 bases and J by 2 bases, leaving 15 bases between them. Per the germline V gene, CDR1 is SGHRS and CDR2 is YFSETQ. This chain's CDR3 is CASSLDGERSTYEQYF. For the CDR3, the DNA is TGCGCCAGCAGCTTGGATGGAGAGCGGTCCACCTACGAGCAGTACTTC.

The chain joins TRBV27 to TRBJ2-1; D is possibly TRBD1 or TRBD2 (7 bases each). The V gene lost 5 bases and the J gene lost 9 bases, with 20 bases spanning the gap. The CDR3 loop spans 15 amino acids. The V gene's germline CDR1 is MNHEY and CDR2 SMNVEV (reference sequence). Written as DNA, the CDR3 is TGTGCCAGCAGTCCCTGGGGCTCAGGGGGGGGTGAGCAGTTCTTC. This codes for CASSPWGSGGGEQFF.

The chain has TRBV19 and TRBJ2-7; the D call may be TRBD1 or TRBD2 (5 bases each). The germline V gene encodes CDR1 LNHDA and CDR2 SQIVND (reference sequence). The V end was cut by 10 bases, the J end by 0 bases, with 13 bases between. This CDR3 is 13 amino acids long. CDR3 sequence: CATGPGASYEQYF. CDR3 bases: TGTGCCACCGGACCCGGGGCCTCCTACGAGCAGTACTTC.

This clone turned up a few times. The chain uses TRBV6-5 and TRBJ1-1, with a weak D call TRBD1 (6 bases). The V end lost 4 bases, the J end lost 1 base, and 10 bases lay between the germline ends. CDR1 is MNHEY, CDR2 SVGAGI, per germline. The CDR3 runs to 14 residues. DNA for the CDR3: TGTGCCAGCAGTTGGCAGGGGAGGAACACTGAAGCTTTCTTT. It translates to CASSWQGRNTEAFF.

This clone has a single count. J is TRBJ2-1 and V is TRBV29-1; 7 nucleotides align to TRBD2. Germline lookup yields CDR1 SQVTM and CDR2 ANQGSEA. The CDR3 is 15 amino acids. V lost 7 bases, J lost 2 bases, and 11 bases stayed unmatched. The CDR3 loop reads CSASGSGGTYNEQFF. CDR3 nucleotides: TGCAGCGCTTCTGGGTCCGGGGGGACCTACAATGAGCAGTTCTTC.

V and J are TRBV10-3 and TRBJ1-1, with D perhaps matching TRBD1 (5 bases). CDR1 and CDR2 from the germline V gene are ENHRY and SYGVKD. Trimming cost V 3 bases and J 0 bases, with 5 bases left between them. This CDR3 has 13 amino acids. Here the CDR3 reads CAISDRVNTEAFF. The CDR3 region has the DNA TGTGCCATCAGTGACAGGGTGAACACTGAAGCTTTCTTT.

The rearrangement links TRBV19 to TRBJ1-1, with 9 bases identical to TRBD1. Germline V CDR1 and CDR2: LNHDA, SQIVND (reference sequence). J lost 7 bases, V lost 1 base, and 13 bases had no gene match. CDR3 length equals 17 residues. The CDR3 DNA sequence: TGTGCCAGTAGTATAGGAACGGCGGGACAGGGTTTATTTGAAGCTTTCTTT. Amino acid sequence: CASSIGTAGQGLFEAFF.

This chain links TRBV11-3 with TRBJ2-7; weak D call: TRBD2 (6 bases). Germline lookup yields CDR1 SGHNT and CDR2 YENEEA. The CDR3 runs to 12 residues. V shed 4 bases and J shed 7 bases, with 11 bases lying between them. CDR3 in DNA: TGTGCCAGCAGCTCGGGGAGGAGTGAGCAGTACTTC. Residues: CASSSGRSEQYF.

The J gene is TRBJ2-1, the V gene TRBV27; tentatively, D is TRBD1 or TRBD2 (5 bases each). V lost 5 bases and J 10 bases, leaving 12 bases between the germline ends. Germline loops: CDR1 MNHEY, CDR2 SMNVEV (reference sequence). The CDR3 loop spans 12 amino acids. Here the CDR3 DNA reads TGTGCCAGCAGTATTATCGGGGACGAGCAGTTCTTC. Translated: CASSIIGDEQFF.

The chain is built from TRBV11-2 and TRBJ2-1, with D tentatively TRBD2 (5 bases). The germline V and J ends were trimmed by 1 base and 2 bases, with 9 bases remaining between them. Germline CDR1 SGHAT, CDR2 FQNNGV. The CDR3 is made up of 15 amino acids. The CDR3 loop is CASSLARETYNEQFF. The CDR3 DNA sequence: TGTGCCAGCAGCTTAGCCCGGGAAACCTACAATGAGCAGTTCTTC.

This clone came up a few times. The V gene is TRBV6-1, the J gene TRBJ1-2; the match to TRBD1 covers 7 bases. CDR1 and CDR2 from the germline V gene are MNHNS and SASEGT. This CDR3 has 16 residues. J was trimmed by 1 base and V by 2 bases; bases with no gene match: 7. The DNA for the CDR3 is TGTGCCAGCAGTGAAATAGGGGACAGTGTTAACTATGGCTACACCTTC. Translated: CASSEIGDSVNYGYTF.